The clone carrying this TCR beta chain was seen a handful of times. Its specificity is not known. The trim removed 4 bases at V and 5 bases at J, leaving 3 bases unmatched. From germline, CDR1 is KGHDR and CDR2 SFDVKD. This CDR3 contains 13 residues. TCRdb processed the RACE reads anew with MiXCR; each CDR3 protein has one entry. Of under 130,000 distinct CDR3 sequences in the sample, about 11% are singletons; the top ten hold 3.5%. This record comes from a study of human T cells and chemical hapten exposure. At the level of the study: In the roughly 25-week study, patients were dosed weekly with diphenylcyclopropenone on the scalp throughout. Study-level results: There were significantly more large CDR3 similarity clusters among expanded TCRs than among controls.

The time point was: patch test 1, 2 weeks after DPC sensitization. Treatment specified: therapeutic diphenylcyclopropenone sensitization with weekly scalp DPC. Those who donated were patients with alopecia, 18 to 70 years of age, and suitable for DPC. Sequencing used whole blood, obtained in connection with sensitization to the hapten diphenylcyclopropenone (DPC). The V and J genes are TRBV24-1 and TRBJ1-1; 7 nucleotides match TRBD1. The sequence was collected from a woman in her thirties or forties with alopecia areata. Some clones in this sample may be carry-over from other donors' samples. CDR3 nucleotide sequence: TGTGCCACCAGTGAAAACAGGGGAACTGAAGCTTTCTTT. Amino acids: CATSENRGTEAFF.